The 24 T cell receptor beta chains listed next were all sequenced from one sample in a study of blood T cell repertoires in COVID-19. The assay was immunoSEQ multiplex PCR, and TCRdb's table has in-frame clones only and misses some. The profile shows tens of thousands of clones, approximately 86% of them singletons. Sequencing was carried out using peripheral blood. The receptors originated from a man aged 40-50 years with COVID-19, enrolled during active disease.

CDR3 nucleotides: TGTGCCAGCAGCTCCGGGGGGCTGGGGGCAGATACGCAGTATTTT. The encoded protein is CASSSGGLGADTQYF. V and J are TRBV27 and TRBJ2-3; a possible D gene is TRBD2 (7 bases). This CDR3 comprises 15 residues. Germline CDR1 and CDR2: MNHEY and SMNVEV (reference sequence). The V and J ends lost 6 bases and 4 bases respectively, with 17 bases between them.

The chain recombines TRBV9 with TRBJ1-2, with TRBD1 matching over 12 bases. With V trimmed by 0 bases and J by 13 bases, 4 bases remained unmatched. Germline V gives CDR1 SGDLS, CDR2 YYNGEE. The CDR3 is made up of 13 amino acids. This CDR3 is CASSVGDRGPLTF. The CDR3 region has the DNA TGTGCCAGCAGCGTAGGGGACAGGGGGCCCCTCACCTTC. The complete variable domain, with remaining parts taken from reference TRBV9 and TRBJ1-2, reads DSGVTQTPKHLITATGQRVTLRCSPRSGDLSVYWYQQSLDQGLQFLIQYYNGEERAKGNILERFSAQQFPDLHSELNLSSLELGDSALYFCASSVGDRGPLTFGSGTRLTVV.

The chain couples TRBV3-1 (or the pseudogene TRBV3-2) to TRBJ1-3, with TRBD1 matching over 7 bases. Looked up from germline, CDR1 is LGHDT and CDR2 is YNNKEL (reference sequence). The CDR3 runs to 15 residues. The J segment lost 0 bases and the V segment lost 2 bases, leaving 1 base of the junction unmatched. Here the CDR3 DNA reads TGTGCCAGCAGCCAAAGACAGGGCTCTGGAAACACCATATATTTT. This gives the protein CASSQRQGSGNTIYF.

The chain carries TRBV28 and TRBJ1-5, with TRBD1 as a possible D gene (6 bases). The CDR3 runs 14 residues. In germline, CDR1 is MDHEN, CDR2 SYDVKM. Trimming removed 5 bases at V and 3 bases at J, with 11 bases between. CDR3 region: CASSEGENNQPQHF. The CDR3 DNA sequence: TGTGCCAGCAGTGAGGGGGAAAACAATCAGCCCCAGCATTTT.

The V and J genes are TRBV27 and TRBJ1-6, with 7 bases fitting TRBD1. The CDR3 sequence is 14 residues long. Germline V CDR1 and CDR2: MNHEY, SMNVEV (reference sequence). Trimming at V came to 6 bases and at J to 9 bases, leaving 8 bases not matched to a gene. The CDR3 bases are TGTGCCAGCAGAAATCAGGGGGGCAGTTCACCCCTCCACTTT. This encodes CASRNQGGSSPLHF.

The rearrangement links TRBV15 to TRBJ2-3, with 8 bases matching TRBD1. V shed 3 bases and J 0 bases; nucleotides not matched to a gene: 17. The V gene's germline CDR1 is LNHNV and CDR2 YYDKDF (reference sequence). This CDR3 is 20 amino acids long. In DNA form, the CDR3 reads TGTGCCACCAGCAGCGGAGCATATGTGGGGACAGGCTCTAGCACAGATACGCAGTATTTT. Protein sequence: CATSSGAYVGTGSSTDTQYF.

The chain combines TRBV4-2 with TRBJ2-2; 16 bases are a match to TRBD2. V shed 4 bases and J 6 bases; nucleotides not matched to a gene: 5. The CDR3 covers 17 residues. Germline-derived CDR1 and CDR2 are LGHNA and YNFKEQ. The CDR3 region is CASSRGTSGGVAGELFF. The CDR3 DNA is TGTGCCAGCAGCCGAGGGACTAGCGGGGGGGTGGCCGGGGAGCTGTTTTTT.

The chain uses TRBV4-1 and TRBJ2-2; the match to TRBD2 covers 7 bases. Germline CDR1 and CDR2: MGHRA and YSYEKL. The CDR3 totals 19 residues. Unmatched junction bases numbered 12, after V lost 1 base and J lost 1 base. The CDR3 is CASSQGVIRPSGNTGELFF. The DNA for the CDR3 is TGCGCCAGCAGCCAAGGAGTGATAAGGCCTAGCGGGAACACCGGGGAGCTGTTTTTT.

The V and J genes are TRBV12-3 or TRBV12-4 and TRBJ1-4; D not certain. The CDR3 consists of 13 residues. Trimming took 7 bases from V and 7 from J, leaving 13 bases between them. The CDR3 DNA is TGTGCCAGCACCGACGGAGAATTTGAAAAACTGTTTTTT. Protein: CASTDGEFEKLFF.

This clone was counted once. The chain combines TRBV7-5 with TRBJ1-2; TRBD1, the table's D call, was not compared with the DNA. TRBV7-5 is reported as a pseudogene. The CDR3 runs to 19 residues. The CDR3 DNA is TGTGTCAGAAGCTTTCCGGGACAGGGTGGATCGAGGGCTAACTATGGCTACACCTTC. It encodes CVRSFPGQGGSRANYGYTF.

V gene TRBV5-6 combines with J gene TRBJ2-7; no reliable D call. The CDR3 loop spans 12 amino acids. Trimming removed 2 bases from V and 1 base from J, with 4 bases in between. Germline CDR1 SGHDT, CDR2 YYEEEE. DNA of the CDR3: TGTGCCAGCAGCTTAGCTTCCTACGAGCAGTACTTC. As protein: CASSLASYEQYF.

The rearrangement links TRBV28 to TRBJ1-6; 8 bases agree with TRBD1. The V segment lost 6 bases and the J segment 7 bases; nucleotides outside the gene matches: 8. CDR3 length equals 15 residues. Germline lookup yields CDR1 MDHEN and CDR2 SYDVKM. CDR3 loop: CASSQGGTGNSPLHF. CDR3 in DNA: TGTGCCAGCAGCCAGGGGGGGACAGGCAATTCACCCCTCCACTTT.

In this sample, this clone turned up a few times. V gene TRBV7-2 combines with J gene TRBJ2-2, with TRBD2 matching 10 bases. The ends lost 6 bases at V and 0 bases at J; junction bases unmatched: 1. This CDR3 is built from 15 residues. Germline V gives CDR1 SGHTA, CDR2 FQGNSA. In DNA, the CDR3 is TGTGCCAGCAGTGGACTAGCGGCGAACACCGGGGAGCTGTTTTTT. It specifies CASSGLAANTGELFF.

The genes are TRBV5-1 and TRBJ1-1; 8 bases agree with TRBD1. This CDR3 comprises 12 residues. CDR1 is SGHRS, CDR2 YFSETQ, per germline. V gave up 6 bases and J gave up 8 bases; unmatched junction bases: 6. The CDR3: CASTAGQDEAFF. The CDR3 coding sequence is TGCGCCAGCACGGCGGGACAGGACGAAGCTTTCTTT. Filled out from reference TRBV5-1 and TRBJ1-1, the complete variable domain reads KAGVTQTPRYLIKTRGQQVTLSCSPISGHRSVSWYQQTPGQGLQFLFEYFSETQRNKGNFPGRFSGRQFSNSRSEMNVSTLELGDSALYLCASTAGQDEAFFGQGTRLTVV.

The chain uses TRBV5-1 and TRBJ2-3; 9 positions agree with TRBD2. This CDR3 contains 16 residues. The V and J ends lost 0 bases and 2 bases, in that order; junction bases with no gene match: 4. Germline V CDR1 and CDR2: SGHRS, YFSETQ. This CDR3 reads CASSLELAGLTDTQYF. DNA of the CDR3: TGCGCCAGCAGCTTGGAGCTAGCGGGACTCACAGATACGCAGTATTTT.

The CDR3 sequence: CASSQTGAGGYTF. Here the CDR3 DNA reads TGTGCCAGCAGCCAGACAGGGGCGGGAGGCTACACCTTC. The chain carries TRBV28 and TRBJ1-2, with 8 bases fitting TRBD1. Germline V gives CDR1 MDHEN, CDR2 SYDVKM. The CDR3 runs to 13 residues. Trimming removed 6 bases from V and 8 bases from J; junction bases left unmatched: 8.

The CDR3 DNA sequence: TGTGCCAGCAGCTCCCTTGGAGGGGCAGTGCAAGAGACCCAGTACTTC. Translating it yields CASSSLGGAVQETQYF. V usage is TRBV27 and J usage is TRBJ2-5, with a tentative D call TRBD2 (6 bases). V was pared by 6 bases and J by 2 bases, with 19 bases between. Germline-derived CDR1 and CDR2 are MNHEY and SMNVEV (reference sequence). CDR3 length equals 16 residues.

The gene calls are TRBV19 and TRBJ2-2; 7 nucleotides align to TRBD1. Germline V gene sequence: CDR1 LNHDA, CDR2 SQIVND (reference sequence). This CDR3 spans 14 amino acids. The V and J ends lost 5 bases and 7 bases, in that order; junction bases with no gene match: 7. The CDR3 spells CASSLRQGGGELFF. CDR3 in DNA: TGTGCCAGTAGTCTCCGACAGGGCGGCGGGGAGCTGTTTTTT.

This chain uses TRBV30 with TRBJ2-5; TRBD2 matches at 7 bases. Trimming at V came to 5 bases and at J to 5 bases, leaving 11 bases not matched to a gene. The CDR3 spans 14 residues. CDR1 and CDR2 (germline): GTSNPN, SVGIG (reference sequence). CDR3 DNA: TGTGCCTGGGATATGGGAGGGAATAGGGAGACCCAGTACTTC. This codes for CAWDMGGNRETQYF.

The chain uses TRBV11-2 and TRBJ2-5, with TRBD1 matching over 7 bases. Unmatched junction bases numbered 0, after V lost 1 base and J lost 4 bases. Germline-derived CDR1 and CDR2 are SGHAT and FQNNGV. The CDR3 has 13 amino acids. The CDR3 sequence: CASSLGQGETQYF. CDR3 DNA: TGTGCCAGCAGCTTAGGACAGGGAGAGACCCAGTACTTC.

V gene TRBV28 combines with J gene TRBJ1-4; 7 positions match TRBD1. CDR3 length: 14 residues. V dropped 4 bases and J dropped 7; count of bases not matched to a gene: 6. Germline lookup yields CDR1 MDHEN and CDR2 SYDVKM. This CDR3 reads CASSSGQEGEKLFF. The CDR3, as DNA: TGTGCCAGCAGTTCCGGACAGGAGGGTGAAAAACTGTTTTTT. Variable domain in full (rest from reference TRBV28 and TRBJ1-4): DVKVTQSSRYLVKRTGEKVFLECVQDMDHENMFWYRQDPGLGLRLIYFSYDVKMKEKGDIPEGYSVSREKKERFSLILESASTNQTSMYLCASSSGQEGEKLFFGSGTQLSVL.

V gene TRBV9 combines with J gene TRBJ2-3, with D maybe TRBD2 (6 bases). The CDR3 contains 14 residues. V was clipped by 2 bases and J by 1 base, with 8 bases between them. Germline CDR1 and CDR2: SGDLS and YYNGEE. The CDR3 spells CASSVASGTDTQYF. The CDR3 DNA sequence: TGTGCCAGCAGCGTGGCTAGCGGCACAGATACGCAGTATTTT.

The chain combines TRBV30 with TRBJ2-7; TRBD2 is a possible D gene (6 bases). This CDR3 has 15 amino acids. Germline V CDR1 and CDR2: GTSNPN, SVGIG (reference sequence). Trimming shortened V by 4 bases and J by 3 bases, and 19 bases separated the two germline ends. CDR3 residues: CAWMYTQRVDYEQYF. The DNA of the CDR3 is TGTGCCTGGATGTACACCCAGCGGGTAGACTACGAGCAGTACTTC.

This clone was picked up a small number of times. The rearrangement links TRBV10-2 to TRBJ1-2; 9 bases are shared with TRBD1. The CDR3 is 14 amino acids. Losses at the gene ends were 7 bases for V and 5 bases for J; bases not matched to a gene: 8. Germline V gene data show CDR1 as WSHSY and CDR2 as SAAADI. The CDR3 DNA sequence: TGCGCCAGCACTTTGGACAGGGGAGGGTATGGCTACACCTTC. As protein: CASTLDRGGYGYTF.